Listed here are 6 T cell receptor beta chains from one sample, sequenced in a study of cytomegalovirus exposure and HLA in healthy donors. 13 Jbeta primers and 60 Vbeta primers were used for the PCR. Data came from immunoSEQ multiplex PCR; TCRdb stores just in-frame clones and leaves some out. The table lists 150,000 or so clones, 80% of them singletons. Sequences were obtained from PBMCs. The receptor source for this set is a woman between 50 and 59 years old in good health and CMV-seropositive.

In this sample, this clone turned up once. The chain uses TRBV18 and TRBJ1-2; 8 bases agree with TRBD1. Unmatched junction bases numbered 12, after V lost 1 base and J lost 2 bases. The CDR3 sequence is 18 residues long. Germline V gene data show CDR1 as KGHSH and CDR2 as LQKENI. This CDR3 is CASSPLGTTNRGNYGYTF. The CDR3 region has the DNA TGTGCCAGCTCACCACTTGGGACAACGAACAGGGGGAACTATGGCTACACCTTC.

CDR3 residues: CASSGGTGVFNSPLHF. The CDR3 DNA reads TGTGCCAGCAGTGGCGGGACAGGGGTCTTTAATTCACCCCTCCACTTT. This sequence joins TRBV25-1 and TRBJ1-6; TRBD1 matches 10 bases. This CDR3 region has 16 residues. The germline CDR1 and CDR2 sequences are MGHDK and SYGVNS. V lost 4 bases and J lost 6; bases outside the gene matches: 6.

Comment on this clone: Mismatch with germline at one junction end may stem from a read error. V and J are TRBV7-9 and TRBJ1-4; maybe TRBD1 (5 bases). The germline V gene encodes CDR1 SEHNR and CDR2 FQNEAQ (reference sequence). The CDR3 sequence is 12 residues long. Here the CDR3 DNA reads TGTTCCAGCAGCTTAGGGTTGGGGGGACTGTTTTTT. This sequence encodes CSSSLGLGGLFF.

The gene calls are TRBV7-9 and TRBJ1-2; D is possibly TRBD1 (5 bases). Germline V gene data show CDR1 as SEHNR and CDR2 as FQNEAQ (reference sequence). V lost 3 bases and J 8 bases, leaving 13 bases between the germline ends. This CDR3 contains 13 residues. CDR3 DNA sequence: TGTGCCAGCAGCTTGGGCGGGGCTGGGGGCTACACCTTC. This translates into CASSLGGAGGYTF.

The chain has TRBV9 and TRBJ1-2; D possibly corresponds to TRBD1 (5 bases). The CDR3 has 15 residues. The V and J ends lost 4 bases and 5 bases respectively, with 18 bases between them. Germline CDR1 and CDR2: SGDLS and YYNGEE. The DNA for the CDR3 is TGTGCCAGCAGCCCAATTGTGGGGGAGGGGTATGGCTACACCTTC. Protein sequence: CASSPIVGEGYGYTF.

This clone occurred a few times. The chain has TRBV7-2 and TRBJ1-1; 10 bases map to TRBD1. The CDR3 has 17 amino acids. Trimming cost V 1 base and J 3 bases; bases outside gene matches: 8. Per germline, CDR1 SGHTA and CDR2 FQGNSA. The CDR3: CASSLEGTGVFHTEAFF. The CDR3, as DNA: TGTGCCAGCAGCTTAGAGGGGACAGGGGTTTTTCACACTGAAGCTTTCTTT. Variable domain in full (rest from reference TRBV7-2 and TRBJ1-1): GAGVSQSPSNKVTEKGKDVELRCDPISGHTALYWYRQSLGQGLEFLIYFQGNSAPDKSGLPSDRFSAERTGGSVSTLTIQRTQQEDSAVYLCASSLEGTGVFHTEAFFGQGTRLTVV.